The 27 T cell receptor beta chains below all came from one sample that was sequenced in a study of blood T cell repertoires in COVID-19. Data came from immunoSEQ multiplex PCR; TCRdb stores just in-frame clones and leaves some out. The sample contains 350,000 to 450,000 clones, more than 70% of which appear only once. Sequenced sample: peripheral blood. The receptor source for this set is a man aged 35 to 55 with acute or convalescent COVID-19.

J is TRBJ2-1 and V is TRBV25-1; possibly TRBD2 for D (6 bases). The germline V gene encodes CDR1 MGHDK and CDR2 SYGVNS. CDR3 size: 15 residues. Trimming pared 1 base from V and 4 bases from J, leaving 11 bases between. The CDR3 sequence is CASSELGLTYNEQFF. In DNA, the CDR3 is TGTGCCAGCAGTGAATTGGGACTTACATACAATGAGCAGTTCTTC. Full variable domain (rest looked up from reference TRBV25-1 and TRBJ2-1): EADIYQTPRYLVIGTGKKITLECSQTMGHDKMYWYQQDPGMELHLIHYSYGVNSTEKGDLSSESTVSRIRTEHFPLTLESARPSHTSQYLCASSELGLTYNEQFFGPGTRLTVL.

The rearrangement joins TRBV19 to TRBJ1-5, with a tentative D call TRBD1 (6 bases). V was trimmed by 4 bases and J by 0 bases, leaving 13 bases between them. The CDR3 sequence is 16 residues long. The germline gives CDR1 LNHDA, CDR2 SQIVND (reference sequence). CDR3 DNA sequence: TGTGCCAGTAGTACCTTGACAGGAAATAGCAATCAGCCCCAGCATTTT. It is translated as CASSTLTGNSNQPQHF.

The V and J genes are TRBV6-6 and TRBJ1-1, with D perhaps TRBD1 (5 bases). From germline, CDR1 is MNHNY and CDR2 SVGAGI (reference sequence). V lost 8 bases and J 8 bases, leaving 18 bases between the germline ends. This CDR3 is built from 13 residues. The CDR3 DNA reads TGTGCCAGCGCGGGGGATGGGGTAGCCGAAGCTTTCTTT. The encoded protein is CASAGDGVAEAFF.

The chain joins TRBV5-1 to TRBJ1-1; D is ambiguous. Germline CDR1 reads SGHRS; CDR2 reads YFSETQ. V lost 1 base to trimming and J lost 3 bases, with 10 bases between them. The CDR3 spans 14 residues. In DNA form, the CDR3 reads TGCGCCAGCAGCTTGTCGGGTCGGTACACTGAAGCTTTCTTT. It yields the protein CASSLSGRYTEAFF.

The CDR3 reads CASSLESSSPLHF. DNA for the CDR3: TGTGCCAGCAGTTTAGAGTCCAGTTCACCCCTCCACTTT. The chain is built from TRBV12-3 or TRBV12-4 and TRBJ1-6; D gene uncertain. The CDR3 runs to 13 residues. V shed 1 base and J shed 9 bases, with 7 bases lying between them.

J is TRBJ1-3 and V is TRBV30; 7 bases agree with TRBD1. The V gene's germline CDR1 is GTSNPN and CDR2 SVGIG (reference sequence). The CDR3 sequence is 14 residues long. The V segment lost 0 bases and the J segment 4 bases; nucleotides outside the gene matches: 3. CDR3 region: CAWSVSGGGNTIYF. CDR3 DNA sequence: TGTGCCTGGAGTGTTTCAGGGGGGGGAAACACCATATATTTT.

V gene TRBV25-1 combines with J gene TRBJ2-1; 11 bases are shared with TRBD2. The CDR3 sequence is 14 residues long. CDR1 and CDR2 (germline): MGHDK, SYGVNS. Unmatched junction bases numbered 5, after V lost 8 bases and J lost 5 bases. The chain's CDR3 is CASRRLAGNNEQFF. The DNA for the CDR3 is TGTGCCAGCCGCCGACTAGCGGGGAACAATGAGCAGTTCTTC.

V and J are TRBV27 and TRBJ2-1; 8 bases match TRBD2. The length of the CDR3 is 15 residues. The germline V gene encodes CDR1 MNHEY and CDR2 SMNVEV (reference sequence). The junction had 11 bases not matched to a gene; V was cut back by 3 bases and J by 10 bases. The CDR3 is CASSFSRYSGDEQFF. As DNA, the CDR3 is TGTGCCAGCAGTTTTTCACGTTATAGCGGGGACGAGCAGTTCTTC.

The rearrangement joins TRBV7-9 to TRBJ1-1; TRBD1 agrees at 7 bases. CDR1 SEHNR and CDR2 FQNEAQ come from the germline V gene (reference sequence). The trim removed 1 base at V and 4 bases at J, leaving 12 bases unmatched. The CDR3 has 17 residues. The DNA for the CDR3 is TGTGCCAGCAGCTTAGTGTATGGCAACAGGGGACCCACTGAAGCTTTCTTT. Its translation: CASSLVYGNRGPTEAFF.

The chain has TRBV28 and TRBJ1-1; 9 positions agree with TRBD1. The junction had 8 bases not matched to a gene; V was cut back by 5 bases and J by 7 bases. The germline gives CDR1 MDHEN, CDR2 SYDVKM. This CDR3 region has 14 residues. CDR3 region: CASSTSDRGLEAFF. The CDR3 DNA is TGTGCCAGCAGTACATCGGACAGGGGACTTGAAGCTTTCTTT.

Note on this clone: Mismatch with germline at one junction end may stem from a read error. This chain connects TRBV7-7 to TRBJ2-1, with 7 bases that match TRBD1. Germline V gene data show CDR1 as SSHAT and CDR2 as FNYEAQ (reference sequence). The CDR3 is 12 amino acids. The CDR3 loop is CASSPTGAEQFF. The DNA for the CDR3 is TGTGCTAGCAGCCCCACAGGGGCTGAGCAGTTCTTC.

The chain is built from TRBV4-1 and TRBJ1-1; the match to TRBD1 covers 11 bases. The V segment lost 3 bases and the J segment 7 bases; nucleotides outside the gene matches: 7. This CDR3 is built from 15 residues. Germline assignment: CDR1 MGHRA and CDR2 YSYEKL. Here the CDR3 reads CASSHWTGGGGEAFF. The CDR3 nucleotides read TGCGCCAGCAGCCACTGGACAGGGGGCGGGGGTGAAGCTTTCTTT.

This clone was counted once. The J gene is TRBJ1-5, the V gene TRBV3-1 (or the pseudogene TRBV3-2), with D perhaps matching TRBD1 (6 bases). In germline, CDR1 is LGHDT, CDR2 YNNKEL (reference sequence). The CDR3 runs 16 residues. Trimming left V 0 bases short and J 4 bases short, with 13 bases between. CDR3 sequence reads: CASSQDPTGLNQPQHF. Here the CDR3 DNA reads TGTGCCAGCAGCCAAGACCCGACAGGTTTGAATCAGCCCCAGCATTTT.

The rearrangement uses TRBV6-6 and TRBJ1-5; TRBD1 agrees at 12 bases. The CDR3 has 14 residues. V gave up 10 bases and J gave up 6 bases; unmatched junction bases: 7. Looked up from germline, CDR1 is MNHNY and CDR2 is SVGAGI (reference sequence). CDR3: CAIGTGGSSQPQHF. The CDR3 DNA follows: TGTGCCATCGGGACAGGGGGCTCTTCTCAGCCCCAGCATTTT.

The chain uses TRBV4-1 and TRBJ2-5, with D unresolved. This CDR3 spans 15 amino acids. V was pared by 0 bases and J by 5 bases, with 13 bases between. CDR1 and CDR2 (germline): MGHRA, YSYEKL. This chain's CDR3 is CASSQDLGRSETQYF. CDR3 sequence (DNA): TGCGCCAGCAGCCAAGATCTGGGCAGGTCGGAGACCCAGTACTTC.

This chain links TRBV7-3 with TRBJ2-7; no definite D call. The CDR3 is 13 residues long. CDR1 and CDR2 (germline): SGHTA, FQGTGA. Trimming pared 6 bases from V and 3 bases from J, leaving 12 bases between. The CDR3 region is CASRIGGDYEQYF. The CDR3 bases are TGTGCCAGCAGAATCGGCGGAGACTACGAGCAGTACTTC.

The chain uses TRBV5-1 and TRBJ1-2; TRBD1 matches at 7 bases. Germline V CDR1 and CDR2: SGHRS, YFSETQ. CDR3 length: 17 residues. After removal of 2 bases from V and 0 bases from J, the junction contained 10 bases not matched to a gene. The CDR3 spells CASSLSMGQISNYGYTF. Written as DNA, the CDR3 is TGCGCCAGCAGCTTAAGCATGGGACAGATTTCTAACTATGGCTACACCTTC. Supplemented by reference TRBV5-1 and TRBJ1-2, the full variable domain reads KAGVTQTPRYLIKTRGQQVTLSCSPISGHRSVSWYQQTPGQGLQFLFEYFSETQRNKGNFPGRFSGRQFSNSRSEMNVSTLELGDSALYLCASSLSMGQISNYGYTFGSGTRLTVV.

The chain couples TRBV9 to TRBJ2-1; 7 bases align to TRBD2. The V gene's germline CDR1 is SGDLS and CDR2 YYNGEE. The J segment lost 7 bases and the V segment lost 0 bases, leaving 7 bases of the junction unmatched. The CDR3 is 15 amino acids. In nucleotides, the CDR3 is TGTGCCAGCAGCGTAGGAGGGAGGGCCTTAAATGAGCAGTTCTTC. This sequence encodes CASSVGGRALNEQFF.

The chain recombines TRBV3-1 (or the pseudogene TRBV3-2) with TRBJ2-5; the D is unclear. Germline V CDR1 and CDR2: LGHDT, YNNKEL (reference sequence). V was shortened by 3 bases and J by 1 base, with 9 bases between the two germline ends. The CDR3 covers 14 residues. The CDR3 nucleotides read TGTGCCAGCAGCCATTCGGAGACCCAAGAGACCCAGTACTTC. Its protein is CASSHSETQETQYF.

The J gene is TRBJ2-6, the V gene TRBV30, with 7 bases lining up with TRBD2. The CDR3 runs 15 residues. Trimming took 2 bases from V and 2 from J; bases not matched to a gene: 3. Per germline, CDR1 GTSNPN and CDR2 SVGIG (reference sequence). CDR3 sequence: CAWSPGGAGANVLTF. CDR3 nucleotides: TGTGCCTGGAGTCCGGGGGGAGCTGGGGCCAACGTCCTGACTTTC. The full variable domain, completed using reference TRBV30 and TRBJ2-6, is SQTIHQWPATLVQPVGSPLSLECTVEGTSNPNLYWYRQAAGRGLQLLFYSVGIGQISSEVPQNLSASRPQDRQFILSSKKLLLSDSGFYLCAWSPGGAGANVLTFGAGSRLTVL.

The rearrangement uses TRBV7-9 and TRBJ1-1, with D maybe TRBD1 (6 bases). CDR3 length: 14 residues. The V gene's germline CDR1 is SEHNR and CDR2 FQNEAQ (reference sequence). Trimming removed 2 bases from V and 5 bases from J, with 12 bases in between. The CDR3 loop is CASSLRSGETEAFF. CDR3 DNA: TGTGCCAGCAGCTTAAGGTCAGGGGAGACTGAAGCTTTCTTT.

The CDR3 nucleotides are TGTGCCAGCAGCCAAGACCCCGCGGATAACTATGGCTACACCTTC. Its translation is CASSQDPADNYGYTF. The chain employs TRBV4-2 and TRBJ1-2; no firm D call. The CDR3 contains 15 residues. Trimming pared 0 bases from V and 1 base from J, leaving 9 bases between. Germline lookup yields CDR1 LGHNA and CDR2 YNFKEQ.

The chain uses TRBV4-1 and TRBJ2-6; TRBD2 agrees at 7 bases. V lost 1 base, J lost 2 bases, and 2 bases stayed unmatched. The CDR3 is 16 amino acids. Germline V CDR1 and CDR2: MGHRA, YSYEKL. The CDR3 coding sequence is TGCGCCAGCAGCCAAGCGGGAGGCGCTGGGGCCAACGTCCTGACTTTC. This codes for CASSQAGGAGANVLTF.

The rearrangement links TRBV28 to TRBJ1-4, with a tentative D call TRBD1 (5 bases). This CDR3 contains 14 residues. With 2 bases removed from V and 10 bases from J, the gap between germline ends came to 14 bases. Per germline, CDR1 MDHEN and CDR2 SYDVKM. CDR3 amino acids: CASSLRRGVGKLFF. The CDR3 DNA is TGTGCCAGCAGTTTAAGACGGGGGGTCGGAAAACTGTTTTTT.

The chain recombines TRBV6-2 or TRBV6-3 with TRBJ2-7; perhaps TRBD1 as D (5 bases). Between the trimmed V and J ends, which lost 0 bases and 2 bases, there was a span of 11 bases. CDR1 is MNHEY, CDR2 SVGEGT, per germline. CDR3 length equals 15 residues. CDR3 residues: CASSYSIRDPYEQYF. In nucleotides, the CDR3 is TGTGCCAGCAGTTACTCGATCAGGGATCCCTACGAGCAGTACTTC.

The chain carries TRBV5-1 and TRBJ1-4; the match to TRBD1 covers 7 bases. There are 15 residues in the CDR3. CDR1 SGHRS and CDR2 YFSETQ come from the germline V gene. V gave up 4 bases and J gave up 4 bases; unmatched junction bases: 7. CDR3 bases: TGCGCCAGCAGCCCAGGGGACAGAGATAATGAAAAACTGTTTTTT. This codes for CASSPGDRDNEKLFF.

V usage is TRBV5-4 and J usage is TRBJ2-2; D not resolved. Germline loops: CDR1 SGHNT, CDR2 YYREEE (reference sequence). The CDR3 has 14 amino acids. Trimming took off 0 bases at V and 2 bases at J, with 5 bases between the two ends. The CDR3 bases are TGTGCCAGCAGCTTGGACAGTAACACCGGGGAGCTGTTTTTT. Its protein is CASSLDSNTGELFF.